Here is one TCR beta chain with its context. Its antigen is not identified. V lost 2 bases and J 8 bases, leaving 21 bases between the germline ends. This CDR3 has 17 residues. Germline V lookup: CDR1 MNHNS, CDR2 SASEGT. This sample was included in a study of shared clonotypes between healthy human individuals. Findings and caveats of the study: Enrolling few donors narrowed the genetic and exposure-history diversity that was represented. Among non-shared clonotypes, generation probabilities were lower than among those shared by all four donors.

CD45RO-negative CD8 cells positively selected for CCR7 made up the naive population, which excluded terminally differentiated effector memory CD45RA+ cells. Profiling relied on immunoSEQ multiplex PCR, and the TCRdb table lists in-frame clones only, not all of them. The sample lists some 630,000 clones; roughly 95% were seen once. The sequence came from a woman in her twenties or thirties in good health. The rearrangement links TRBV6-1 to TRBJ1-4; the D gene is possibly TRBD1 (5 bases). Sequenced input: naive CD8+ T cells sorted from blood. CDR3 amino acids: CASSEWITPGTREKLFF. CDR3 bases: TGTGCCAGCAGTGAATGGATCACGCCGGGGACGCGGGAAAAACTGTTTTTT.